This TCR beta chain was retrieved from a study of blood T cells in healthy people across ages (dated by TCRdb to the mid-2010s). The study in broad terms: In model experiments, roughly one uniquely barcoded TCR beta cDNA molecule per two T cells was captured by template switching. To track age-related changes in TCR beta repertoire diversity, the study relied on deep sequencing normalized with unique cDNA molecular identifiers. To avoid experimental bias, donors of different ages were spread randomly across the sequencing lanes. For two donors (one aged 18 to 30 and one aged 80 or older), the study analyzed two additional independent replicas of 1 million unique cDNA reads from the same blood draw. Donors were grouped into four age groups: young (average 16 years), middle-aged (less than 40), aged (over 55) and long-lived (roughly 80).

This clonotype has just a few counts. Its antigen remains undetermined. Nothing much larger sits one base from this clone, and base qualities are not available. The V and J ends are trimmed by 2 bases and 0 bases, leaving 7 bases between them. Including cysteine and phenylalanine, the CDR3 has 14 amino acids. The entry retains the CDR3 DNA only, 42 bases that are in frame from base 1. From a lookup of the germline V gene (reference sequence), CDR1 and CDR2 are LGHDT and YNNKEL. Donors were approximately 42 systemically healthy Caucasian individuals from Russia aged 6 to 90 years. Ten milliliters of peripheral blood were drawn from each donor into EDTA-treated Vacutainer tubes. Ficoll-Paque density-gradient centrifugation was used to isolate PBMCs, with at least 7 million obtained per sample. Total RNA was extracted from PBMCs with Trizol reagent, with at least 5 micrograms obtained per sample. For every donor, an aliquot of PBMCs went through flow cytometry to measure the percentages of naive CD45RAhigh/CD27high T cells.

The protocol used for the library was 5' RACE. The instrument given in TCRdb is Illumina HiSeq 2500. A second about 7 to 12 cycle PCR used a sample-barcoded 5' primer and a J-beta primer mix. A template-switch 5' adaptor carrying 12 random nucleotides introduced a unique molecular identifier onto each TCR beta cDNA molecule. Each sample yielded at least 2.5 million CDR3-containing paired-end reads. First-strand cDNA was synthesized from all RNA with the Mint cDNA synthesis kit, primed by a TRBC-specific oligonucleotide. Following uracil-DNA glycosylase treatment, a first 18-cycle PCR with universal primers M1SS and BC2_uni_R was performed on all cDNA. The paper's data handling went like this. Each sample was normalized by randomly selecting 1 million high-quality reads, each carrying a distinct molecular identifier. Reads sharing molecular identifiers were discarded rather than binned into consensus sequences. CDR3 identification, clonotype clustering and error correction used MiTCR with a Q25 quality threshold and the strictest error-elimination algorithm. A nonparametric unseen species model with Euler transformation was used to estimate a lower bound on total TCR beta diversity. TCRdb trimmed the raw reads at Q25, called clones with MiXCR and kept productive beta chains. Records with the same CDR3 protein are collapsed into one entry carrying the most frequent genes and DNA. It is TCRdb's table, rather than the study itself, that gives the V and J calls and clone size. Across this sample there are under 2 million distinct CDR3 sequences, with about 35% seen only once. Of the sample, about 11% is held by the ten largest clones.

Paper-wide results and their limitations: Observed TCR beta diversity per million T cells fell roughly linearly with age, and a significant reduction was already apparent by age around 39. Because profiling used bulk unsorted PBMCs, naive and antigen-experienced compartments could not be compared conclusively. Compared with the aged group, the long-lived group had more naive CD4+ T cells, fewer expanded clones and increased TCR diversity, suggesting age selection. Estimates of total diversity from one million sequenced T cells were regarded as lower bounds and underestimates. Donor CMV infection status was unknown, potentially confounding age-related changes in expanded clonotypes. The percentage of naive T cells measured by flow cytometry correlated strongly with observed TCR beta diversity.

This receptor chain uses TRBV3-1 and TRBJ1-1, with the D gene too uncertain to name. The receptor was isolated from a young woman in good health. Sequenced input: blood. Read as DNA, the sequence is TGTGCCAGCAGCCAACAGGTCATGAACACTGAAGCTTTCTTT. Its coded protein is CASSQQVMNTEAFF.